This T cell receptor (beta chain) emerged from a study of blood T cell repertoires in COVID-19. Sequencing was performed with immunoSEQ multiplex PCR; in TCRdb, only in-frame clones are kept and a portion is missing. The table includes about 90,000 clones, approximately 86% detected once. This clone was counted between two and nine times. Germline V gives CDR1 SGHKS, CDR2 YYEKEE (reference sequence). The V end was cut by 4 bases, the J end by 3 bases, with 14 bases between. This CDR3 contains 15 residues. This TCR was recovered from a male donor with acute or convalescent COVID-19. V gene TRBV5-5 combines with J gene TRBJ1-3; D unresolved. The sample taken for sequencing was peripheral blood. The CDR3 sequence: CASSPSDGSGNTIYF. The CDR3 bases are TGTGCCAGCAGCCCCTCCGATGGTAGTGGAAACACCATATATTTT.